This T cell receptor (beta chain) was profiled in a study of blood T cells in healthy people across ages. Germline V gives CDR1 MNHNY, CDR2 SVGAGI (reference sequence). The CDR3 sequence is 13 residues long. V gave up 2 bases and J gave up 8 bases, with 10 bases separating them. A remark on this clonotype: Its antigen is still unknown.

The study, taken as a whole, reports: Nothing was known about donor CMV status, and this possibly confounded expanded clonotype changes.

Then a second PCR, running roughly 7 to 11 cycles, was carried out with a sample-barcoded 5' primer and a J-beta primer mix. TCRdb re-called the 5' RACE reads through MiXCR, storing one row per CDR3 protein. The sample has about 640,000 distinct CDR3 sequences; around 41% are singletons. V and J are TRBV6-6 and TRBJ2-1, with D perhaps matching TRBD1 or TRBD2 (5 bases each). This receptor was obtained from a man at least 80 years old in good health. Sequenced material: blood. The CDR3 DNA sequence: TGTGCCAGCAGTTACATAGTGGGACATGAGCAGTTCTTC. Residues: CASSYIVGHEQFF.